Described below is a single T cell receptor beta chain sequence and its context. Antigen: not known. Clones were read by immunoSEQ multiplex PCR, and TCRdb kept only the in-frame ones, dropping some. There are some 140,000 clones in the sample; around 92% occur only once, and around 1.5% lies in the top ten. The data were taken from a study of T cells in localized non-small cell lung cancer. Study-level findings and limits: Adjacent lung was found to contain a median about 62 of the top 100 tumor clones. Overall survival was longer when the density of T cells in the blood was higher. Heterogeneity within the tumor remains possible, as just one region underwent sequencing. Uninvolved adjacent lung showed the highest T cell clonality, exceeding tumor.

This receptor was identified in a female donor older than 55 with stage I lung adenocarcinoma. The input for sequencing was peripheral blood, taken before any cancer treatment.

CDR3 sequence (DNA): TGTGCCACCAGCAGCGCGGGAGCGGGAGGACCCCTCTGGGAGCAGTTCTTC. This encodes CATSSAGAGGPLWEQFF. The chain is built from TRBV15 and TRBJ2-1, with 9 bases identical to TRBD2. V was pared by 3 bases and J by 10 bases, with 16 bases of the junction left unmatched. The CDR3 length is 17 residues. The germline CDR1 and CDR2 sequences are LNHNV and YYDKDF (reference sequence).